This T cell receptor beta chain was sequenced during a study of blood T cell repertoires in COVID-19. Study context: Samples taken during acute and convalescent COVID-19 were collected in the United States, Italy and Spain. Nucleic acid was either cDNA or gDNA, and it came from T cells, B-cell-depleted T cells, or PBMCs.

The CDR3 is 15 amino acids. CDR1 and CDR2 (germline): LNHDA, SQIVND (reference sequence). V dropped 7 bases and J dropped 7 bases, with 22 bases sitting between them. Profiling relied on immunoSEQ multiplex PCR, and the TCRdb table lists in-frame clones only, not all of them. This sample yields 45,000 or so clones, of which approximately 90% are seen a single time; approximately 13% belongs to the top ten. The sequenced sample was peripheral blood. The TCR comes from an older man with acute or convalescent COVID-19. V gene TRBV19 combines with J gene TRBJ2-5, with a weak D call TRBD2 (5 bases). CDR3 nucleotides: TGTGCCAGTACGACGAGCACGGAGGTTCGGGCGACCCAGTACTTC. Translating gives CASTTSTEVRATQYF.